Presented here are 11 T cell receptor beta chains from one specimen sequenced in a study of T cell responses to AZD1222 COVID-19 vaccine. The method was immunoSEQ multiplex PCR; TCRdb's version includes in-frame clones alone and lacks a portion of them. The profile shows approximately 150,000 clones, roughly 88% of them singletons. Sequenced material: peripheral blood, taken 28 days after the second AZD1222 dose. These receptors came from an adult who received the AZD1222 COVID-19 vaccine.

V usage is TRBV18 and J usage is TRBJ1-1; D is perhaps TRBD1 (5 bases). Germline loops: CDR1 KGHSH, CDR2 LQKENI. Trimming stripped 2 bases from V and 8 bases from J, with 12 bases between. The CDR3 length is 13 residues. The CDR3 DNA reads TGTGCCAGCTCACCAATCCTGCAGGGAGAAGCTTTCTTT. Translated: CASSPILQGEAFF.

This chain uses TRBV28 with TRBJ1-5, with TRBD1 matching 10 bases. Germline V gene sequence: CDR1 MDHEN, CDR2 SYDVKM. Trimming at V came to 8 bases and at J to 4 bases, leaving 8 bases not matched to a gene. The CDR3 has 15 amino acids. CDR3 sequence reads: CASERTGGRNQPQHF. CDR3 in DNA: TGTGCCAGCGAACGGACAGGGGGGAGGAATCAGCCCCAGCATTTT.

The genes are TRBV27 and TRBJ2-3; TRBD1 matches at 10 bases. The CDR3 length is 16 residues. The germline CDR1 and CDR2 sequences are MNHEY and SMNVEV (reference sequence). The ends lost 6 bases at V and 2 bases at J; junction bases unmatched: 8. CDR3 loop: CASSTTGTGATDTQYF. In DNA, the CDR3 is TGTGCCAGCAGCACAACCGGGACAGGGGCCACAGATACGCAGTATTTT.

This clone has just one count. The V and J genes are TRBV5-6 and TRBJ2-7; no reliable D call. V lost 4 bases, J lost 3 bases, and 8 bases lay in between. The CDR3 is made up of 12 amino acids. Germline V gene sequence: CDR1 SGHDT, CDR2 YYEEEE. CDR3 region: CASSRQVYEQYF. CDR3 in DNA: TGTGCCAGCAGCCGGCAAGTCTACGAGCAGTACTTC.

This chain connects TRBV6-1 to TRBJ2-2; D unresolved. V lost 3 bases, J lost 4 bases, and 12 bases lay in between. Germline CDR1 and CDR2: MNHNS and SASEGT. This CDR3 contains 15 residues. This CDR3 reads CASSDIGFRTGELFF. As DNA, the CDR3 is TGTGCCAGCAGTGACATAGGGTTTCGCACCGGGGAGCTGTTTTTT.

V is TRBV5-1 and J is TRBJ1-2, with a possible D match to TRBD1 (6 bases). The CDR3 is 16 residues long. CDR1 is SGHRS and CDR2 is YFSETQ in the germline V gene. Trimming shortened V by 3 bases and J by 7 bases, and 22 bases separated the two germline ends. For the CDR3, the DNA is TGCGCCAGCAGCTCGGAGGCTGATACAGGGTGGTTTGGCTACACCTTC. This translates into CASSSEADTGWFGYTF.

The chain joins TRBV7-9 to TRBJ1-4; no clear D. CDR1 is SEHNR, CDR2 FQNEAQ, per germline (reference sequence). The CDR3 runs to 15 residues. Trimming removed 5 bases at V and 7 bases at J, with 17 bases between. CDR3 DNA sequence: TGTGCCAGCAGCCTAATGGGTTCTCTCCCTGAAAAACTGTTTTTT. This sequence encodes CASSLMGSLPEKLFF.

J is TRBJ2-1 and V is TRBV3-1 (or the pseudogene TRBV3-2); D is uncertain. CDR1 and CDR2 (germline): LGHDT, YNNKEL (reference sequence). The V end lost 1 base, the J end lost 0 bases, and 10 bases lay between the germline ends. The CDR3 runs to 16 residues. The CDR3 region has the DNA TGTGCCAGCAGCCAAGGAAGGTTGAGCTCCTACAATGAGCAGTTCTTC. Translating gives CASSQGRLSSYNEQFF.

The chain recombines TRBV18 with TRBJ1-5; no firm D call. This CDR3 has 16 residues. CDR1 is KGHSH, CDR2 LQKENI, per germline. Trimming shortened V by 1 base and J by 1 base, and 11 bases separated the two germline ends. The CDR3, as DNA: TGTGCCAGCTCACCACAGGGCCCCGGGAGCAATCAGCCCCAGCATTTT. Translating gives CASSPQGPGSNQPQHF.

V usage is TRBV7-9 and J usage is TRBJ1-4, with no clear D. Deletions cut 1 base from V and 0 bases from J, with 9 bases between. This CDR3 is 16 amino acids long. CDR1 and CDR2 (germline): SEHNR, FQNEAQ (reference sequence). The CDR3 DNA follows: TGTGCCAGCAGCTTAGAGGGCGGAGCAACTAATGAAAAACTGTTTTTT. This gives the protein CASSLEGGATNEKLFF. Combining the CDR3 with reference TRBV7-9 and TRBJ1-4 gives the whole variable domain DTGVSQNPRHKITKRGQNVTFRCDPISEHNRLYWYRQTLGQGPEFLTYFQNEAQLEKSRLLSDRFSAERPKGSFSTLEIQRTEQGDSAMYLCASSLEGGATNEKLFFGSGTQLSVL.

This chain uses TRBV11-2 with TRBJ1-3, with unresolved D. The germline V and J ends were trimmed by 0 bases and 4 bases, with 13 bases remaining between them. This CDR3 comprises 16 residues. Germline CDR1 is SGHAT and CDR2 is FQNNGV. CDR3 in amino acids: CASSLDPVLRGNTIYF. The CDR3 coding sequence is TGTGCCAGCAGCTTAGATCCGGTCCTGCGGGGAAACACCATATATTTT. Variable domain in full (rest from reference TRBV11-2 and TRBJ1-3): EAGVAQSPRYKIIEKRQSVAFWCNPISGHATLYWYQQILGQGPKLLIQFQNNGVVDDSQLPKDRFSAERLKGVDSTLKIQPAKLEDSAVYLCASSLDPVLRGNTIYFGEGSWLTVV.